This T cell receptor beta chain was captured by sequencing in a study of T cells in Graves' hyperthyroidism and ophthalmopathy. Study outcomes and limitations: Ophthalmopathy got predicted by the model a median around six months before its onset. A 13 V-J model separated ophthalmopathy from stable hyperthyroidism.

In its sample, this clonotype was seen a few times. Its antigen remains unidentified. The source material, RNA transcripts, was used to amplify TCR beta CDR3 regions. Researchers ran a first-round RT-PCR on the TCR CDR3 using the HTBI primer set. TCRdb reprocessed the multiplex PCR reads via MiXCR and lists one record per CDR3 protein. In the table there are roughly 500,000 distinct CDR3 sequences, 22% of which are singletons. Trimming removed 1 base from V and 8 bases from J, with 12 bases in between. The CDR3 extends over 14 amino acids. Germline CDR1 SGHVS, CDR2 FNYEAQ. The chain is built from TRBV7-6 and TRBJ2-1; D might be TRBD2 (6 bases). This receptor was identified in a woman aged 70-85 years with Graves' ophthalmopathy. The sequenced sample consisted of blood. This CDR3 is CASSLGSEGDEQFF. The CDR3 DNA sequence: TGTGCCAGCAGCTTAGGGTCGGAGGGCGATGAGCAGTTCTTC.